What follows are 15 T cell receptor beta chains derived from one specimen sequenced in a study of cytomegalovirus exposure and HLA in healthy donors (dated by TCRdb to the late 2010s). Libraries were prepared through the immunoSEQ multiplex PCR assay. A mixture of 60 forward primers for TCR Vbeta segments and 13 reverse primers for TCR Jbeta segments was used in the multiplex PCR. TCRdb re-hosts the immuneACCESS table, in-frame sequences only. Its copies lack some clones; in the studies checked, an unresolved V gene accounts for under half of them, and the cause for the rest is not known. The sample includes some 180,000 clones, with around four fifths observed a single time. The ten largest clones add up to roughly 1.4% of the sample. The material sequenced was PBMCs. The receptors were sampled from a man aged 18 to 35 in good health and CMV-seronegative.

The rearrangement joins TRBV13 to TRBJ2-1, with 10 bases lining up with TRBD2. Trimming took 2 bases from V and 5 from J; bases not matched to a gene: 3. This CDR3 is 15 amino acids long. The germline CDR1 and CDR2 sequences are PRHDT and FYEKMQ (reference sequence). In DNA form, the CDR3 reads TGTGCCAGCAGCTTAAGACTAGCGGGCGACAATGAGCAGTTCTTC. This translates into CASSLRLAGDNEQFF.

V is TRBV5-6 and J is TRBJ1-1; D uncertain. Trimming shortened V by 5 bases and J by 6 bases, and 11 bases separated the two germline ends. This CDR3 comprises 12 residues. Per germline, CDR1 SGHDT and CDR2 YYEEEE. This CDR3 reads CASSPGSAEAFF. CDR3 in DNA: TGTGCCAGCAGTCCTGGCAGCGCTGAAGCTTTCTTT.

The V gene is TRBV10-2, the J gene TRBJ2-7, with TRBD1 matching 7 bases. The CDR3 extends over 14 amino acids. Germline CDR1 WSHSY, CDR2 SAAADI. Germline trimming cut 2 bases from V and 7 bases from J; bases unmatched to any gene: 8. DNA for the CDR3: TGCGCCAGCAGTGAGCCGACAGGGCGAGTAGAGCAGTACTTC. This translates into CASSEPTGRVEQYF.

The chain links TRBV27 to TRBJ2-7; D gene uncertain. V was clipped by 3 bases and J by 2 bases, with 8 bases between them. Germline V gives CDR1 MNHEY, CDR2 SMNVEV (reference sequence). There are 13 residues in the CDR3. CDR3: CASSFFRTYEQYF. The CDR3 coding sequence is TGTGCCAGCAGTTTTTTCAGAACCTACGAGCAGTACTTC.

The V and J genes are TRBV19 and TRBJ1-5; 7 nucleotides align to TRBD1. Trimming cost V 8 bases and J 4 bases; bases outside gene matches: 11. Germline loops: CDR1 LNHDA, CDR2 SQIVND (reference sequence). This CDR3 spans 15 amino acids. Written as DNA, the CDR3 is TGTGCCAGTTCCGGCCGGGACAGAGCTAATCAGCCCCAGCATTTT. This translates into CASSGRDRANQPQHF. The full variable domain, with the rest looked up from reference TRBV19 and TRBJ1-5, is DGGITQSPKYLFRKEGQNVTLSCEQNLNHDAMYWYRQDPGQGLRLIYYSQIVNDFQKGDIAEGYSVSREKKESFPLTVTSAQKNPTAFYLCASSGRDRANQPQHFGDGTRLSIL.

This sequence joins TRBV15 and TRBJ1-6; a weak D match, TRBD1 (5 bases). Trimming shortened V by 3 bases and J by 14 bases, and 17 bases separated the two germline ends. The CDR3 loop spans 14 amino acids. Germline V gene data show CDR1 as LNHNV and CDR2 as YYDKDF (reference sequence). CDR3 region: CATSSRGSPPTLHF. The CDR3 DNA reads as TGTGCCACCAGCAGTAGGGGAAGCCCGCCGACCCTCCACTTT.

V gene TRBV6-6 combines with J gene TRBJ1-1; TRBD1 might be the D (6 bases). This CDR3 region has 14 residues. Germline CDR1 reads MNHNY; CDR2 reads SVGAGI (reference sequence). V gave up 2 bases and J gave up 7 bases, with 14 bases separating them. CDR3 nucleotide sequence: TGTGCCAGCAGTTACCGAGGGGGAGCCTGTGAAGCTTTCTTT. Amino acids: CASSYRGGACEAFF.

The chain has TRBV20-1 and TRBJ1-1, with D possibly matching TRBD1 (5 bases). Germline-derived CDR1 and CDR2 are DFQATT and SNEGSKA (reference sequence). The CDR3 has 11 amino acids. Trimming left V 5 bases short and J 8 bases short, with 12 bases between. This chain's CDR3 is CSAWGLGEAFF. DNA of the CDR3: TGCAGTGCTTGGGGCCTGGGGGAAGCTTTCTTT.

The V and J genes are TRBV30 and TRBJ1-5; TRBD1 aligns across 7 bases. Germline assignment: CDR1 GTSNPN and CDR2 SVGIG (reference sequence). V dropped 7 bases and J dropped 1; count of bases not matched to a gene: 7. The CDR3 loop spans 14 amino acids. The CDR3 DNA reads as TGTGCCTTAGGGGGCAGATTAAGCAATCAGCCCCAGCATTTT. Its translation is CALGGRLSNQPQHF.

The J gene is TRBJ2-7, the V gene TRBV27; D call uncertain. CDR1 MNHEY and CDR2 SMNVEV come from the germline V gene (reference sequence). Trimming pared 6 bases from V and 3 bases from J, leaving 9 bases between. The CDR3 is 12 amino acids. The CDR3 DNA sequence: TGTGCCAGCAGGATGAGTCACTACGAGCAGTACTTC. Its translation: CASRMSHYEQYF.

The chain joins TRBV7-8 to TRBJ2-2; D gene unclear. Germline-derived CDR1 and CDR2 are SGHVS and FQNEAQ. V lost 7 bases to trimming and J lost 6 bases, with 18 bases between them. CDR3 length equals 15 residues. In DNA, the CDR3 is TGTGCCAGCACCAAACAGACCTCCAACTCCGGGGAGCTGTTTTTT. It encodes CASTKQTSNSGELFF. Full variable domain (outside the CDR3, taken from reference TRBV7-8 and TRBJ2-2): GAGVSQSPRYKVAKRGQDVALRCDPISGHVSLFWYQQALGQGPEFLTYFQNEAQLDKSGLPSDRFFAERPEGSVSTLKIQRTQQEDSAVYLCASTKQTSNSGELFFGEGSRLTVL.

The chain employs TRBV7-2 and TRBJ1-5, with a possible D match to TRBD1 (5 bases). This CDR3 has 13 residues. V gave up 6 bases and J gave up 0 bases, with 6 bases separating them. Germline values: CDR1 SGHTA, CDR2 FQGNSA. The CDR3 reads CASSQGSNQPQHF. Here the CDR3 DNA reads TGTGCCAGCAGTCAGGGTAGCAATCAGCCCCAGCATTTT.

The chain couples TRBV4-3 to TRBJ2-7; 11 bases are a match to TRBD1. Germline CDR1 reads LGHNA; CDR2 reads YSLEER. V trimming: 1 base; J trimming: 2 bases; junction bases outside the gene matches: 7. The CDR3 covers 17 residues. As DNA, the CDR3 is TGCGCCAGCAGCCAAGTGCCGCCGGGACAGGGGGCCTACGAGCAGTACTTC. Encoded protein: CASSQVPPGQGAYEQYF.

The chain is built from TRBV13 and TRBJ2-7, with 7 bases fitting TRBD1. V was pared by 4 bases and J by 2 bases, with 20 bases of the junction left unmatched. The V gene's germline CDR1 is PRHDT and CDR2 FYEKMQ (reference sequence). The CDR3 extends over 19 amino acids. In DNA form, the CDR3 reads TGTGCCAGCAGCTCATATACCCCATCTATGACAGGGACCGCCTACGAGCAGTACTTC. Translation gives CASSSYTPSMTGTAYEQYF.

V and J are TRBV7-9 and TRBJ2-7; tentatively, D is TRBD1 (6 bases). CDR1 and CDR2 (germline): SEHNR, FQNEAQ (reference sequence). This CDR3 is 13 amino acids long. V lost 5 bases, J lost 5 bases, and 13 bases lay in between. CDR3 residues: CASSRQGIDEQYF. In DNA, the CDR3 is TGTGCCAGCAGCCGTCAGGGGATCGACGAGCAGTACTTC.